The 10 T cell receptor beta chains below come from one sample, sequenced in a study of blood T cell repertoires in COVID-19. Some clones are missing from TCRdb's copy, which holds only in-frame ones; the method was immunoSEQ multiplex PCR. The sample holds 250,000 or so clones, 85% to 90% seen once. Specimen: peripheral blood. The origin of the receptors is a man between 60 and 70 years old with acute or convalescent COVID-19.

This clone was counted between two and nine times. The chain recombines TRBV19 with TRBJ1-2, with D perhaps TRBD1 (5 bases). In germline, CDR1 is LNHDA, CDR2 SQIVND (reference sequence). Deletions cut 7 bases from V and 10 bases from J, with 16 bases between. There are 12 residues in the CDR3. As DNA, the CDR3 is TGTGCCAGTACTGTGGGCTGGGGGGACTACACCTTC. Its protein is CASTVGWGDYTF.

The rearrangement joins TRBV5-4 to TRBJ2-7; TRBD1 matches at 7 bases. V was clipped by 4 bases and J by 3 bases; unmatched bases: 4. The germline V gene has CDR1 SGHNT and CDR2 YYREEE (reference sequence). CDR3 length: 13 residues. CDR3 protein: CASSRQGFYEQYF. In DNA, the CDR3 is TGTGCCAGCAGCCGACAGGGCTTCTACGAGCAGTACTTC.

The chain links TRBV2 to TRBJ1-2, with 7 bases lining up with TRBD1. This CDR3 contains 13 residues. Trimming cost V 5 bases and J 4 bases; bases outside gene matches: 4. CDR1 is SNHLY, CDR2 FYNNEI, per germline. CDR3 residues: CASSSGGAYGYTF. CDR3 coding DNA: TGTGCCAGCAGTTCAGGGGGTGCCTATGGCTACACCTTC.

This clone was counted a single time. J is TRBJ2-7 and V is TRBV3-1 (or the pseudogene TRBV3-2); 9 nucleotides line up with TRBD1. Looked up from germline, CDR1 is LGHDT and CDR2 is YNNKEL (reference sequence). The CDR3 consists of 15 residues. The trim removed 0 bases at V and 6 bases at J, leaving 6 bases unmatched. CDR3 protein: CASSQENRGPVEQYF. Here the CDR3 DNA reads TGTGCCAGCAGCCAAGAAAACAGGGGGCCGGTCGAGCAGTACTTC.

The chain recombines TRBV9 with TRBJ2-1; 9 bases are a match to TRBD2. The junction had 14 bases not matched to a gene; V was cut back by 4 bases and J by 9 bases. Germline lookup yields CDR1 SGDLS and CDR2 YYNGEE. The CDR3 runs to 16 residues. The CDR3 reads CASSSTGTSLSGEQFF. The CDR3 coding sequence is TGTGCCAGCAGCTCTACCGGGACTAGCCTTTCTGGTGAGCAGTTCTTC.

This chain uses TRBV25-1 with TRBJ1-5; 12 bases fit TRBD1. Unmatched junction bases numbered 3, after V lost 3 bases and J lost 6 bases. The germline CDR1 and CDR2 sequences are MGHDK and SYGVNS. This CDR3 region has 15 residues. CDR3 DNA sequence: TGTGCCAGCAGTGAGGGGACAGGGGGCGGTCAGCCCCAGCATTTT. Protein: CASSEGTGGGQPQHF.

This chain links TRBV11-2 with TRBJ1-6; 12 bases fit TRBD1. CDR1 SGHAT and CDR2 FQNNGV come from the germline V gene. The CDR3 runs to 20 residues. V was clipped by 0 bases and J by 4 bases; unmatched bases: 10. CDR3 in DNA: TGTGCCAGCAGCTTAGAACCGGGACAGGGGGCACCGTTTTATAATTCACCCCTCCACTTT. This codes for CASSLEPGQGAPFYNSPLHF.

This sequence joins TRBV18 and TRBJ1-3, with D perhaps TRBD1 (5 bases). The ends were cut back, 6 bases at V and 0 bases at J, with 12 bases in the middle. The CDR3 spans 15 residues. Germline values: CDR1 KGHSH, CDR2 LQKENI. CDR3 in amino acids: CASSARVISGNTIYF. The CDR3 nucleotides read TGTGCCAGCTCCGCCAGGGTGATCTCTGGAAACACCATATATTTT.

The V gene is TRBV25-1, the J gene TRBJ2-1; 7 nucleotides line up with TRBD2. After removal of 2 bases from V and 10 bases from J, the junction contained 11 bases not matched to a gene. The CDR3 has 15 residues. Germline V lookup: CDR1 MGHDK, CDR2 SYGVNS. The CDR3 DNA follows: TGTGCCAGCAGTGAAAGCGGGACTGCGGGGTTGGAGCAGTTCTTC. Amino acids: CASSESGTAGLEQFF.

The chain links TRBV15 to TRBJ2-7, with 13 bases aligning to TRBD2. In germline, CDR1 is LNHNV, CDR2 YYDKDF (reference sequence). The ends lost 3 bases at V and 4 bases at J; junction bases unmatched: 6. This CDR3 spans 16 amino acids. The CDR3 reads CATSSGLAGVDYEQYF. The CDR3 nucleotides are TGTGCCACCAGCAGTGGACTAGCGGGAGTTGATTACGAGCAGTACTTC.